This is a list of T cell receptor beta chains from one sample in a study of molecular identifiers for immune sequencing clone quantification. TCRdb recomputed calls from the PCR reads with MiXCR, one row per CDR3 protein. The repertoire has tens of thousands of distinct CDR3 sequences, under 20% of them found once; the top ten carry about 1.3%. Sample: naive CD8+ T cells from blood, with Jurkat cell RNA spiked in. These TCRs come from a human donor in good health. Some libraries in this study had Jurkat cell RNA spiked in. CDR3s leave out the opening cysteine and the closing phenylalanine or tryptophan.

v_call	j_call	cdr3_aa
TRBV6-2/TRBV6-3	TRBJ2-1	ASSLSRLAGGPGNEQF
TRBV6-5	TRBJ1-1	ASRRYTEAF
TRBV25-1	TRBJ2-5	ASSGSGDLQETQY
TRBV7-9	TRBJ2-7	ASSTRGGGLREQY
TRBV12-5	TRBJ1-2	ASGTRSYGYT
TRBV18	TRBJ1-1	ASSPQGGGAGEAF
TRBV6-6	TRBJ2-3	ASSYSFAEGDTDTQY
TRBV27	TRBJ2-3	ASSLRDTQY
TRBV20-1	TRBJ2-2	SIRQLNTGELF
TRBV6-6	TRBJ1-5	ASSRQGTDQPQH
TRBV20-1	TRBJ2-1	SARATLLAEAYNGEQF